The clone carrying this T cell receptor (beta chain) was detected once. Its antigen is currently unknown. This entry comes from a study of cytomegalovirus exposure and HLA in healthy donors. J gave up 5 bases and V 3 bases, and 9 bases lay outside the gene matches. The CDR3 has 15 residues. CDR1 and CDR2 from the germline V gene are MNHEY and SMNVEV (reference sequence). General study results and limits: TRBV6-2, TRBV6-3 and other indistinguishable V segments were excluded. Accurate prediction of HLA-A and HLA-B alleles (for most subjects) was reportedly achieved from TCR beta sequences. In terms of immune exposure information, only CMV serostatus was available.

This PCR relied on a set of 60 Vbeta primers and 13 Jbeta primers. This table comes from immunoSEQ multiplex PCR, and its TCRdb copy is limited to in-frame clones, with some not included. The sample consists of roughly 100,000 clones, nearly 85% of them appearing once. V is TRBV27 and J is TRBJ2-7; 8 bases match TRBD2. The specimen was PBMCs. The receptor comes from a young man in good health and CMV-seronegative. The CDR3 DNA follows: TGTGCCAGCAGTTTGTCCTGGACTAGCATCCACGAGCAGTACTTC. It codes for CASSLSWTSIHEQYF.